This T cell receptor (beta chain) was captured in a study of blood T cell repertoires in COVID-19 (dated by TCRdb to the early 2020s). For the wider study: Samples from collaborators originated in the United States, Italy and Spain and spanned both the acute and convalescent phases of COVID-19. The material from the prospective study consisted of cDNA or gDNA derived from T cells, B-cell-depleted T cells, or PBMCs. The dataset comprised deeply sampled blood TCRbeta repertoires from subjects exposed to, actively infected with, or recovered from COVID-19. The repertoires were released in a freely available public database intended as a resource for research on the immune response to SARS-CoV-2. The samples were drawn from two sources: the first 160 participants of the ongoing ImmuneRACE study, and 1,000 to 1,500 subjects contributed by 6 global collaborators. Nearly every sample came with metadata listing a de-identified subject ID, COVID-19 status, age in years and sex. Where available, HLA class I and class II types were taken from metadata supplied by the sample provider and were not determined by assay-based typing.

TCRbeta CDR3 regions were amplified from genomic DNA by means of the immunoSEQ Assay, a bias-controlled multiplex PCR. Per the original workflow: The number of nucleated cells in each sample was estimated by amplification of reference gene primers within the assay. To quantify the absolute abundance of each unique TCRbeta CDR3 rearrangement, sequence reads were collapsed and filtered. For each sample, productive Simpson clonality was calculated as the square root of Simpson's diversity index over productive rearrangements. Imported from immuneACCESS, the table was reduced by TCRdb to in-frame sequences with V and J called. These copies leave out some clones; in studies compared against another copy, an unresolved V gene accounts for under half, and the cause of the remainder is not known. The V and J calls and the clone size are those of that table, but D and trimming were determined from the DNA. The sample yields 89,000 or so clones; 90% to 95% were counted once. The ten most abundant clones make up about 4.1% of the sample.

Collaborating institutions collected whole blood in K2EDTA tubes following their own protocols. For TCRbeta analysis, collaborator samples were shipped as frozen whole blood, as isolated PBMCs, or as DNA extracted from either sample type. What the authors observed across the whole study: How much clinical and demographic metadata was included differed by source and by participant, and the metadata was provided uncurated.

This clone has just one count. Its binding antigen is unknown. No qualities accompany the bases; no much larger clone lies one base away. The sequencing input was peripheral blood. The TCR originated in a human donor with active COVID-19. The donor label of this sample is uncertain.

CDR3 region: CASSLASGGNQPQHF. The sequenced DNA is TGTGCCAGCAGCTTAGCCTCGGGGGGAAATCAGCCCCAGCATTTT. The chain couples TRBV7-8 to TRBJ1-5, with TRBD1 tentatively as D gene (5 bases match). CDR1 and CDR2 (SGHVS, FQNEAQ) derive from the germline V gene. The cysteine opens and the phenylalanine closes a CDR3 of 15 amino acids. Just CDR3 DNA is preserved here, 45 bases in frame from base 1. V drops 0 bases and J drops 4 bases, leaving 10 bases in between.